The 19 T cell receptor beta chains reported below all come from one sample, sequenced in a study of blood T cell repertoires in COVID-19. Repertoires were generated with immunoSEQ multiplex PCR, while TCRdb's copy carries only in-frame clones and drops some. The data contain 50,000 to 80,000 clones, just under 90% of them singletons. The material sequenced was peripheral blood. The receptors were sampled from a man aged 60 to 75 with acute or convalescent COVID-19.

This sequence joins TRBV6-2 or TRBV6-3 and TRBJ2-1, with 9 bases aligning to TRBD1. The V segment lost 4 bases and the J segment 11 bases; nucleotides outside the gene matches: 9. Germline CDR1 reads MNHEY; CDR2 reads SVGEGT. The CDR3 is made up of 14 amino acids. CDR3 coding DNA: TGTGCCAGCAGTTCTCCGGACAGGGGTCAGAAGCAGTTCTTC. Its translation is CASSSPDRGQKQFF.

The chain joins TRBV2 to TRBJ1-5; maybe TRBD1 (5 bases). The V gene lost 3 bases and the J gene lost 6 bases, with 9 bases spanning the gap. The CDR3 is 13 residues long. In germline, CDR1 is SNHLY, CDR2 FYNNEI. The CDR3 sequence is CASSDRAVQPQHF. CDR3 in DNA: TGTGCCAGCAGTGACAGGGCCGTTCAGCCCCAGCATTTT.

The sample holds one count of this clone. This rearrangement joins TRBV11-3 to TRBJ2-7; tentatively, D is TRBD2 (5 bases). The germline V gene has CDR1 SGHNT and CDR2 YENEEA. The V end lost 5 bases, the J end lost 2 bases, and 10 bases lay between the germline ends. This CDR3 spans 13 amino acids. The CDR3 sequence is CASSSGLAYEQYF. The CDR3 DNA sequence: TGTGCCAGCAGCAGCGGACTGGCCTACGAGCAGTACTTC.

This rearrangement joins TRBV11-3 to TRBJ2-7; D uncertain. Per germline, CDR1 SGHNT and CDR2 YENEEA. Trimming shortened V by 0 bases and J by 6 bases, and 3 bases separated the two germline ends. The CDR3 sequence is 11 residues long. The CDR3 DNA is TGTGCCAGCAGCTTAGACTCCGAGCAGTACTTC. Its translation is CASSLDSEQYF.

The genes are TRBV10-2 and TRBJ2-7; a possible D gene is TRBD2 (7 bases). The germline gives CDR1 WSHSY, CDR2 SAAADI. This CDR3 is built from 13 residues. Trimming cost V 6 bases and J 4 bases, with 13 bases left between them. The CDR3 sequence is CASRGGGRYEQYF. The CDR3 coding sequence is TGCGCCAGCAGGGGAGGGGGGAGGTACGAGCAGTACTTC.

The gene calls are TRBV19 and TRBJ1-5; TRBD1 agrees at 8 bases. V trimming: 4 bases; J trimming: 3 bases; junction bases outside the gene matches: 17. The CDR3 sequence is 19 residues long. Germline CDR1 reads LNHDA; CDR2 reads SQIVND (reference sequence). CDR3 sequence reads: CASSKRPPVDRDDNQPQHF. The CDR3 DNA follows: TGTGCCAGTAGTAAAAGGCCCCCCGTGGACAGGGACGACAATCAGCCCCAGCATTTT.

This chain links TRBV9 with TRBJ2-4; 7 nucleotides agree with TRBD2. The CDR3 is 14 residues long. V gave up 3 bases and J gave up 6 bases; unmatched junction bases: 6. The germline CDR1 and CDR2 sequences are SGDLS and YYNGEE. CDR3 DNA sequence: TGTGCCAGCAGCGCCGGGGGACTATCAAACATTCAGTACTTC. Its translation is CASSAGGLSNIQYF. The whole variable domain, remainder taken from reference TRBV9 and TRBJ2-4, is DSGVTQTPKHLITATGQRVTLRCSPRSGDLSVYWYQQSLDQGLQFLIQYYNGEERAKGNILERFSAQQFPDLHSELNLSSLELGDSALYFCASSAGGLSNIQYFGAGTRLSVL.

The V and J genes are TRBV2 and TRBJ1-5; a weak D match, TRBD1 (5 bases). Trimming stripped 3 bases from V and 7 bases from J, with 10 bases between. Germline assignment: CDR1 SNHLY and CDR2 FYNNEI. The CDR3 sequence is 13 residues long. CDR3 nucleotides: TGTGCCAGCAGTGACGGGAGGGGACAGCCCCAGCATTTT. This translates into CASSDGRGQPQHF.

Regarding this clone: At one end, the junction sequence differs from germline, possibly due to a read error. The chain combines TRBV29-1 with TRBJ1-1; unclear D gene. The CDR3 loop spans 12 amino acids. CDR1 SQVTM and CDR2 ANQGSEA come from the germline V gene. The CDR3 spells CSVQEWRTEAFF. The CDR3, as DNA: TGCAGCGTTCAAGAATGGAGGACTGAAGCTTTCTTT. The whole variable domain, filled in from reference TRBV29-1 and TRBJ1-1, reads SAVISQKPSRDICQRGTSLTIQCQVDSQVTMMFWYRQQPGQSLTLIATANQGSEATYESGFVIDKFPISRPNLTFSTLTVSNMSPEDSSIYLCSVQEWRTEAFFGQGTRLTVV.

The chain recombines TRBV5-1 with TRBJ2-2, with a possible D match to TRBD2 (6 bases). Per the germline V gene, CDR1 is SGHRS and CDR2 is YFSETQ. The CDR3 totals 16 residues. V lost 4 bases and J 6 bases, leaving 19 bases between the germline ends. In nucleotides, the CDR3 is TGCGCCAGCAGCCCAGGGACTCACCGAGGGGCCGGGGAGCTGTTTTTT. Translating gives CASSPGTHRGAGELFF.

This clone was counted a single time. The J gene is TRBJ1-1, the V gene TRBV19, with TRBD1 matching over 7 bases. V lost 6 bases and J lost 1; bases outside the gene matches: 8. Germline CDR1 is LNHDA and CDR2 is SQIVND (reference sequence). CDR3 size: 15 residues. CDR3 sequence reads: CASSYFRDRNTEAFF. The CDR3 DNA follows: TGTGCCAGTAGCTACTTCCGGGACAGGAACACTGAAGCTTTCTTT.

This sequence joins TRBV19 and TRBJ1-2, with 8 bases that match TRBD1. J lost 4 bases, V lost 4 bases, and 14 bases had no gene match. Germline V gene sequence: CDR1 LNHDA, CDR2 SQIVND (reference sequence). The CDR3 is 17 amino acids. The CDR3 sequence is CASSTGQAPIPLYGYTF. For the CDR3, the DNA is TGTGCCAGTAGTACGGGACAGGCCCCGATCCCTCTCTATGGCTACACCTTC.

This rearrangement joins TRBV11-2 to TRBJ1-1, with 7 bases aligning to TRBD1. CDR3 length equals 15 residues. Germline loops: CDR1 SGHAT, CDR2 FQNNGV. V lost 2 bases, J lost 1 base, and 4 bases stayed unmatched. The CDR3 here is CASSLNQGGNTEAFF. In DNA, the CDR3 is TGTGCCAGCAGCTTAAATCAGGGGGGGAACACTGAAGCTTTCTTT. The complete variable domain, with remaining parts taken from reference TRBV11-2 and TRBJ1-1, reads EAGVAQSPRYKIIEKRQSVAFWCNPISGHATLYWYQQILGQGPKLLIQFQNNGVVDDSQLPKDRFSAERLKGVDSTLKIQPAKLEDSAVYLCASSLNQGGNTEAFFGQGTRLTVV.

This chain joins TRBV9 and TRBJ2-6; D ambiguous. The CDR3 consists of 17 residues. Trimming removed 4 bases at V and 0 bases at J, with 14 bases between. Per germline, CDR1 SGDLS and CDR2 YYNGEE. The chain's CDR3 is CASSPHSSRSGANVLTF. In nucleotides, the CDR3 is TGTGCCAGCAGCCCCCATAGCAGCCGCTCTGGGGCCAACGTCCTGACTTTC.

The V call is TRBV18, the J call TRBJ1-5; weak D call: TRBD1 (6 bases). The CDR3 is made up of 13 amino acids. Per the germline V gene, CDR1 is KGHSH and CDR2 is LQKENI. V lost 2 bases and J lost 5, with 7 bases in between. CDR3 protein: CASSPRTDQPQHF. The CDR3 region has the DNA TGTGCCAGCTCACCAAGGACAGATCAGCCCCAGCATTTT.

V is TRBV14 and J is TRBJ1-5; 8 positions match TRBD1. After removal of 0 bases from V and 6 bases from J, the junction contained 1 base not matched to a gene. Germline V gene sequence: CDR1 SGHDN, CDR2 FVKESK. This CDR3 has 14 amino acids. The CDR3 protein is CASSQDTGGQPQHF. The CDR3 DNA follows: TGTGCCAGCAGCCAAGACACAGGGGGTCAGCCCCAGCATTTT.

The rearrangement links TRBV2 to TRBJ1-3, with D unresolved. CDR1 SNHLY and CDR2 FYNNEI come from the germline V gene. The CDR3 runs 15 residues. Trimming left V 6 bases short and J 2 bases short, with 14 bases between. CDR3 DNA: TGTGCCAGCAGCGGTCGGCGGCAGACTGGAAACACCATATATTTT. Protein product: CASSGRRQTGNTIYF.

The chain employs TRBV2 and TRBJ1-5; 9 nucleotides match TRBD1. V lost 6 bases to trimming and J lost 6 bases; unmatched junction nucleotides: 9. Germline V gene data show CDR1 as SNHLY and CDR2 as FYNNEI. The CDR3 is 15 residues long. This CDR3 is CASRGVRQGGQPQHF. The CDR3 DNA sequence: TGTGCCAGCAGGGGGGTCAGACAGGGGGGTCAGCCCCAGCATTTT.

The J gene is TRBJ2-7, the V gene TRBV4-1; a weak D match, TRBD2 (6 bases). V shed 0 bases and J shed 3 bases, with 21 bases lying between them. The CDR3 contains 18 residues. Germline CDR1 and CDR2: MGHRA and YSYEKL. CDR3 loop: CASSQEGGRGLSYYEQYF. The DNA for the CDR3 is TGCGCCAGCAGCCAAGAGGGAGGTAGGGGATTGTCTTACTACGAGCAGTACTTC.